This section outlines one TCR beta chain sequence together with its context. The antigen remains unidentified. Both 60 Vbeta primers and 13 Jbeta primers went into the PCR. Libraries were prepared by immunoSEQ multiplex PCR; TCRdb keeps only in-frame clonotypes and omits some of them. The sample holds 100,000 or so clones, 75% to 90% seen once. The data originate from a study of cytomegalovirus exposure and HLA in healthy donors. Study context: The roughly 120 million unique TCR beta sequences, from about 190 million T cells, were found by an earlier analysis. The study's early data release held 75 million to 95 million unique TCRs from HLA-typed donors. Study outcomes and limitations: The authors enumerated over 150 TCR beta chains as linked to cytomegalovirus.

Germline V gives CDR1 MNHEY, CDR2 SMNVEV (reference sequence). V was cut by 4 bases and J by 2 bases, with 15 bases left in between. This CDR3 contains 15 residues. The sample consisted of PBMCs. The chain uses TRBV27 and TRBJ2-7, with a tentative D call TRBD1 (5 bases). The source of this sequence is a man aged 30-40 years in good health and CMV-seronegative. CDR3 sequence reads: CASSSGTGQTYEQYF. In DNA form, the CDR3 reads TGTGCCAGCAGTTCCGGCACAGGTCAAACCTACGAGCAGTACTTC.